The clone carrying this T cell receptor (beta chain) was picked up many times. What it binds is unknown. MiXCR was run by TCRdb on the RACE reads, yielding one entry per CDR3 protein. The data contain about 100,000 distinct CDR3 sequences, 9.5% to 12% of them singletons. These data belong to a study of human T cells and chemical hapten exposure. Study as a whole: Diphenylcyclopropenone was applied weekly to patients' scalps across the roughly 23-week study.

Sample time point: patch test 1, 2 weeks after DPC sensitization. As for treatment: therapeutic diphenylcyclopropenone sensitization with weekly scalp DPC. With 3 bases removed from V and 6 bases from J, the gap between germline ends came to 16 bases. The CDR3 loop spans 14 amino acids. Germline loops: CDR1 SGDLS, CDR2 YYNGEE. Regarding the study as a whole: Against controls, expanded TCRs gave rise to significantly more large CDR3 similarity clusters. TCRs above 1 in 1000 frequency stayed constant with DPC sensitization.

V and J are TRBV9 and TRBJ2-7; tentative D call: TRBD2 (6 bases). This clonotype originated in a woman aged 40 to 50 with alopecia areata. Some clones in this sample may be carry-over from other donors' samples. Sequencing used whole blood, obtained in connection with sensitization to the hapten diphenylcyclopropenone (DPC). CDR3 region: CASSAGTSVGEQYF. CDR3 DNA sequence: TGTGCCAGCAGCGCCGGGACTTCTGTTGGCGAGCAGTACTTC. Full variable domain (remainder filled in from reference TRBV9 and TRBJ2-7): DSGVTQTPKHLITATGQRVTLRCSPRSGDLSVYWYQQSLDQGLQFLIQYYNGEERAKGNILERFSAQQFPDLHSELNLSSLELGDSALYFCASSAGTSVGEQYFGPGTRLTVT.